The 2 T cell receptor beta chains below all came from one sample that was sequenced in a study of T cell responses to AZD1222 COVID-19 vaccine. TCRdb's copy holds only in-frame clones and misses some; the assay was immunoSEQ multiplex PCR. The data contain approximately 150,000 clones, 90% to 95% of them seen just once; the ten biggest clones take up 10% to 15%. This sample comprised peripheral blood, obtained after recovery from COVID-19. These receptors were collected from an adult who had recovered from COVID-19.

The chain has TRBV2 and TRBJ2-1, with a tentative D call TRBD1 (6 bases). The V and J ends lost 8 bases and 4 bases respectively, with 12 bases between them. The CDR3 length is 13 residues. Germline V gene sequence: CDR1 SNHLY, CDR2 FYNNEI. This CDR3 reads CASAGALYNEQFF. CDR3 DNA sequence: TGTGCCAGCGCAGGGGCGCTTTACAATGAGCAGTTCTTC. Based on the CDR3 plus reference TRBV2 and TRBJ2-1, the full variable domain is EPEVTQTPSHQVTQMGQEVILRCVPISNHLYFYWYRQILGQKVEFLVSFYNNEISEKSEIFDDQFSVERPDGSNFTLKIRSTKLEDSAMYFCASAGALYNEQFFGPGTRLTVL.

The chain couples TRBV9 to TRBJ2-7, with 9 bases matching TRBD2. J lost 2 bases, V lost 3 bases, and 6 bases had no gene match. The CDR3 consists of 15 residues. CDR1 is SGDLS, CDR2 YYNGEE, per germline. In DNA form, the CDR3 reads TGTGCCAGCAGCGGTGAGACTAGCGGCCCCTACGAGCAGTACTTC. This sequence encodes CASSGETSGPYEQYF.